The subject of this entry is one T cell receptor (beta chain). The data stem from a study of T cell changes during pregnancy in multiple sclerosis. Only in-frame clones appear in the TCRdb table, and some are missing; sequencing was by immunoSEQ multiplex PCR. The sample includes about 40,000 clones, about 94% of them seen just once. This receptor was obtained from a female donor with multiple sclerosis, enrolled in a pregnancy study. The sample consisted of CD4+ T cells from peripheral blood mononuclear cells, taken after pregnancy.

The CDR3 here is CASSLGTGGNQPQHF. The CDR3 DNA reads TGTGCCAGCAGCTTGGGGACAGGAGGGAATCAGCCCCAGCATTTT. The V and J genes are TRBV7-9 and TRBJ1-5; 8 bases line up with TRBD1. The CDR3 covers 15 residues. Germline V gene sequence: CDR1 SEHNR, CDR2 FQNEAQ (reference sequence). Germline trimming cut 3 bases from V and 4 bases from J; bases unmatched to any gene: 5.